The entry below gives a single TCR beta chain sequence along with its context. What it binds is unknown. The entry originates in a study of CD8 T cells in Susac syndrome. Study summary: Sequencing included Susac syndrome patients, more than five of them with active disease and roughly eight in remission.

RNA amounts of about 0.45 to 1 ug underwent reverse transcription with random hexamers. The amplification used immunoSEQ multiplex PCR on TCR beta CDR3; it spanned 54 Vbeta and 13 Jbeta. One entry per CDR3 protein results from TCRdb running MiXCR on the immunoSEQ multiplex PCR reads. The table lists about 150,000 distinct CDR3 sequences, roughly 95% of them singletons. The CDR3 has 13 residues. V lost 3 bases to trimming and J lost 6 bases, with 12 bases between them. The V gene's germline CDR1 is LGHNA and CDR2 YNFKEQ. Findings of the study overall: None of the CD4+ T cell repertoires in Susac syndrome showed clonal expansion.

The sample taken for sequencing was CD4+ T cells from PBMCs. V gene TRBV4-2 combines with J gene TRBJ2-7; possible D gene TRBD1, 5 bases. The sequence was obtained from a human donor with Susac syndrome. CDR3 in DNA: TGTGCCAGCAGCCATGCAGGGATTCCCGAGCAGTACTTC. Residues: CASSHAGIPEQYF.